Listed below are T cell receptor beta chains from one sample, sequenced in a study of T cell responses to AZD1222 COVID-19 vaccine. The repertoire was sequenced with immunoSEQ multiplex PCR; TCRdb's copy has only in-frame clones and lacks some. The profile shows about 140,000 clones, 80% to 90% of them singletons. The material was peripheral blood, obtained on day 0 of AZD1222 vaccination. These TCRs come from an adult in good health. The CDR3 runs from the conserved cysteine through the conserved F or W. The D gene is left open where the match is weak. Clone size, where shown, is once, few, many, or a class for clones that have expanded.

. | TRBJ2-3 | TRBV11-2 | . | TGTGCCAGCAGCTTATCGCCAGGGAACACAGATACGCAGTATTTT | CASSLSPGNTDTQYF
. | TRBJ1-1 | TRBV7-2 | . | TGTGCCAGCAGCTTAAGGCCAGGAGACACTGAAGCTTTCTTT | CASSLRPGDTEAFF
. | TRBJ2-2 | TRBV6-4 | TRBD2 | TGTGCCAGCAGTGACTCGTCTAGCGGGACCACCGGGGAGCTGTTTTTT | CASSDSSSGTTGELFF
. | TRBJ2-7 | TRBV9 | TRBD2 | TGTGCCAGCAGCCCTAGCGGGAGGGAGACAACCTACGAGCAGTACTTC | CASSPSGRETTYEQYF
. | TRBJ1-2 | TRBV7-9 | . | TGTGCCAGCAGCTTAGGGTCTTTCTATGGCTACACCTTC | CASSLGSFYGYTF
. | TRBJ1-5 | TRBV30 | TRBD1 | TGTGCCTGGAGCCCCGAGGGACAGGAATATCAGCCCCAGCATTTT | CAWSPEGQEYQPQHF
. | TRBJ1-2 | TRBV28 | TRBD1 | TGTGCCAGCAGTTTACCCGGGACAGCTGGCTACACCTTC | CASSLPGTAGYTF
. | TRBJ1-5 | TRBV10-1 | . | TGCGCCAGCAGTGAAACAGATAGCAATCAGCCCCAGCATTTT | CASSETDSNQPQHF
. | TRBJ1-6 | TRBV28 | . | TGTGCCAGCAGTTTTCGACAGATCCATCGTAATTCACCCCTCCACTTT | CASSFRQIHRNSPLHF
. | TRBJ2-5 | TRBV11-3 | . | TGTGCCAGCAGCAAGGGACACCAAGAGACCCAGTACTTC | CASSKGHQETQYF
. | TRBJ1-6 | TRBV7-2 | . | TGTGCCAGCACCACTTGGCAGGGGAATTCACCCCTCCACTTT | CASTTWQGNSPLHF
. | TRBJ1-1 | TRBV11-3 | . | TGTGCCAGCAGCTTGATGGGAGGGGTGGGCACTGAAGCTTTCTTT | CASSLMGGVGTEAFF
. | TRBJ1-2 | TRBV9 | TRBD1 | TGTGCCAGCAGCGTCCGACAGGGTGACTATGGCTACACCTTC | CASSVRQGDYGYTF
. | TRBJ2-7 | TRBV7-2 | TRBD2 | TGTGCCAGCAGCCAACTAGCGGGAGGGCCGGGATCACAGTACTTC | CASSQLAGGPGSQYF
. | TRBJ2-7 | TRBV21-1 | . | TGTGCCAGCAGCGGAACGACAGGGGACTACGAGCAGTACTTC | CASSGTTGDYEQYF
once | TRBJ2-3 | TRBV7-9 | . | TGTGCCAGCAGCTTAGAGGGACCCCGAGGAGATACGCAGTATTTT | CASSLEGPRGDTQYF
few | TRBJ2-5 | TRBV5-1 | . | TGCGCCAGCAGCTTGGGCGGCTGGCAACCTCAAGAGACCCAGTACTTC | CASSLGGWQPQETQYF
. | TRBJ2-2 | TRBV6-5 | . | TGTGCCAGCAGTCCCCTCGGGAGTGCGAGGGAGCTGTTTTTT | CASSPLGSARELFF
. | TRBJ2-3 | TRBV19 | . | TGTGCCAGTAGTATAGATCCTACAACAGATACGCAGTATTTT | CASSIDPTTDTQYF
. | TRBJ1-1 | TRBV6-2/TRBV6-3 | . | TGTGCCAGCAGTTACGCGGACACCTCGAACACTGAAGCTTTCTTT | CASSYADTSNTEAFF
. | TRBJ1-4 | TRBV6-1 | . | TGTGCCAGCAGTGATGATTGGGGACGGTCTTTT | CASSDDWGRSF
once | TRBJ2-7 | TRBV19 | TRBD2 | TGTGCCAGTAGTACCCCGACTAGCGGGTTAACCTACGAGCAGTACTTC | CASSTPTSGLTYEQYF
. | TRBJ2-1 | TRBV6-5 | TRBD2 | TGTGCCAGCAGATCAGGGACTAGCAGGACCAATGAGCAGTTCTTC | CASRSGTSRTNEQFF
. | TRBJ1-1 | TRBV28 | . | TGTGCCAGCAGTTCTAGACGCGCTTTCTTT | CASSSRRAFF
. | TRBJ2-1 | TRBV4-2 | . | TGTGCCAGCAGCCAAGCGGCTGGGGGGAGAAGCTCCTACAATGAGCAGTTCTTC | CASSQAAGGRSSYNEQFF
once | TRBJ2-1 | TRBV24-1 | . | TGTGCCACCAGTGATGAACTCCATTTTGAGCAGTTCTTC | CATSDELHFEQFF
. | TRBJ2-3 | TRBV29-1 | TRBD1 | TGCAGCGTTGAGTTTCCCGGCCAGGGGGCGTTAGATACGCAGTATTTT | CSVEFPGQGALDTQYF
once | TRBJ2-7 | TRBV6-2/TRBV6-3 | . | TGTGCCAGCAGTTACTTCCCTGGCAACTACGAGCAGTACTTC | CASSYFPGNYEQYF
once | TRBJ1-4 | TRBV6-1 | . | TGTGCCAGCAGTGAAGCGTCCTCTCTACTTACAGAACTGTTTTTT | CASSEASSLLTELFF